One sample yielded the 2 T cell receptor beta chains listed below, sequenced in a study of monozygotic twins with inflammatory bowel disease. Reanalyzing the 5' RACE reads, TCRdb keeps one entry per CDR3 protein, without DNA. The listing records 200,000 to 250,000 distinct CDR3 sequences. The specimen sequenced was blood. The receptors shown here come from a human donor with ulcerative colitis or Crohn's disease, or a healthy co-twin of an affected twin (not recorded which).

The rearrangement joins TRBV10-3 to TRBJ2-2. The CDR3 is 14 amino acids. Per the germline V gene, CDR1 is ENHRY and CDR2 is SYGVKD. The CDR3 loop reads CAISESSNTGELFF.

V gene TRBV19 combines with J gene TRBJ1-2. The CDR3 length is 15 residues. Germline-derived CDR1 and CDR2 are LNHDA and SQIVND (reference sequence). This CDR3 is CASSTQLGSNYGYTF.